This T cell receptor beta chain was observed in a study of T cells in Graves' hyperthyroidism and ophthalmopathy. Study-level findings and limits: Patients with ophthalmopathy were separated from those with stable hyperthyroidism by a 13 V-J model. Model-based prediction identified ophthalmopathy a median around 6.5 months prior to its onset.

V lost 10 bases, J lost 1 base, and 6 bases stayed unmatched. CDR1 is MNHNS, CDR2 SASEGT, per germline. The CDR3 covers 13 residues. The source material, RNA transcripts, was used to amplify TCR beta CDR3 regions. HTBI primers were used for first-round RT-PCR of the TCR CDR3. TCRdb reanalysed the multiplex PCR reads using MiXCR and keeps one entry per CDR3 protein. The table records about 250,000 distinct CDR3 sequences, 24% of them present only once. There are a few counts of this clonotype. What it recognizes is unknown. Sequencing used blood. The gene calls are TRBV6-1 and TRBJ1-1; 7 positions agree with TRBD1. The sequence was obtained from a woman between 40 and 50 years old with Graves' ophthalmopathy. The CDR3 nucleotides are TGTGCCATCACGGGACAGACGAACACTGAAGCTTTCTTT. It yields the protein CAITGQTNTEAFF.